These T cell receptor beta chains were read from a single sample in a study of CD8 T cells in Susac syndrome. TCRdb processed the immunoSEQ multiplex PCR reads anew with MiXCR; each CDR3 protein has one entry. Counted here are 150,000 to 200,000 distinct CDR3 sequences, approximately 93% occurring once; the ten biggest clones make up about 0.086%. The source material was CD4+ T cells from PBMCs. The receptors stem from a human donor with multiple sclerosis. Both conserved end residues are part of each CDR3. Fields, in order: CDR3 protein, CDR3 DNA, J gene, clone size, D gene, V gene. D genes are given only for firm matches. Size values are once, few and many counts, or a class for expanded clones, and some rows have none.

CDR3 protein: CASSPLPRYEQFF
CDR3 DNA: TGTGCCAGCAGTCCGCTTCCCCGGTATGAGCAGTTCTTC
J gene: TRBJ2-1
clone size: NA
D gene: NA
V gene: TRBV12-3/TRBV12-4

CDR3 protein: CASSYGRGGPREQYF
CDR3 DNA: TGTGCCAGCAGTTACGGCAGGGGAGGGCCTCGCGAGCAGTACTTC
J gene: TRBJ2-7
clone size: NA
D gene: NA
V gene: TRBV6-6

CDR3 protein: CAWGGMGNQPQHF
CDR3 DNA: TGTGCCTGGGGCGGGATGGGGAACCAGCCCCAGCATTTT
J gene: TRBJ1-5
clone size: NA
D gene: NA
V gene: TRBV30

CDR3 protein: CASSQDRPTGQETQYF
CDR3 DNA: TGTGCCAGCAGCCAAGATAGGCCGACAGGCCAAGAGACCCAGTACTTC
J gene: TRBJ2-5
clone size: NA
D gene: NA
V gene: TRBV3-1

CDR3 protein: CASSPTRLQGPGELFF
CDR3 DNA: TGTGCCAGCAGCCCCACAAGACTACAGGGACCCGGGGAGCTGTTTTTT
J gene: TRBJ2-2
clone size: NA
D gene: NA
V gene: TRBV7-2

CDR3 protein: CASSSSFAGRRNEQFF
CDR3 DNA: TGTGCCAGCAGCTCCTCCTTCGCGGGGCGCCGCAATGAGCAGTTCTTC
J gene: TRBJ2-1
clone size: NA
D gene: NA
V gene: TRBV5-4

CDR3 protein: CSVLEQVNTEAFF
CDR3 DNA: TGCAGCGTTTTAGAACAGGTGAACACTGAAGCTTTCTTT
J gene: TRBJ1-1
clone size: NA
D gene: NA
V gene: TRBV29-1

CDR3 protein: CSAGQVGDEQFF
CDR3 DNA: TGCAGCGCCGGACAGGTCGGCGATGAGCAGTTCTTC
J gene: TRBJ2-1
clone size: NA
D gene: TRBD1
V gene: TRBV29-1

CDR3 protein: CASSQEGIGDEGYTF
CDR3 DNA: TGTGCCAGCAGCCAAGAGGGAATAGGGGACGAGGGCTACACCTTC
J gene: TRBJ1-2
clone size: NA
D gene: NA
V gene: TRBV3-1

CDR3 protein: CASSLNRGTDTQYF
CDR3 DNA: TGTGCCAGCAGTTTAAACAGGGGCACAGATACGCAGTATTTT
J gene: TRBJ2-3
clone size: once
D gene: NA
V gene: TRBV27

CDR3 protein: CASSMVWSPSYEQYF
CDR3 DNA: TGTGCCAGTAGTATGGTTTGGAGCCCGTCCTACGAGCAGTACTTC
J gene: TRBJ2-7
clone size: NA
D gene: NA
V gene: TRBV19

CDR3 protein: CASSQGQGRSPLHF
CDR3 DNA: TGTGCCAGCAGCCAGGGACAGGGGCGGTCACCCCTCCACTTT
J gene: TRBJ1-6
clone size: NA
D gene: TRBD1
V gene: TRBV6-5

CDR3 protein: CASSFSAYEQYF
CDR3 DNA: TGTGCCAGCAGCTTCTCAGCCTACGAGCAGTACTTC
J gene: TRBJ2-7
clone size: NA
D gene: NA
V gene: TRBV7-9

CDR3 protein: CSARDPFWAGGKEQYF
CDR3 DNA: TGCAGTGCTAGAGACCCCTTTTGGGCGGGAGGAAAGGAGCAGTACTTC
J gene: TRBJ2-7
clone size: NA
D gene: TRBD2
V gene: TRBV20-1

CDR3 protein: CSVVGTPNTEAFF
CDR3 DNA: TGCAGCGTTGTCGGGACACCTAACACTGAAGCTTTCTTT
J gene: TRBJ1-1
clone size: NA
D gene: NA
V gene: TRBV29-1

CDR3 protein: CASTPGTGAYNEQFF
CDR3 DNA: TGCGCCAGCACCCCCGGGACAGGGGCCTACAATGAGCAGTTCTTC
J gene: TRBJ2-1
clone size: once
D gene: TRBD1
V gene: TRBV5-1

CDR3 protein: CSVSTGGETQYF
CDR3 DNA: TGCAGCGTGTCGACAGGGGGTGAGACCCAGTACTTC
J gene: TRBJ2-5
clone size: once
D gene: TRBD1
V gene: TRBV29-1

CDR3 protein: CASRPRGGGRDSEQFF
CDR3 DNA: TGTGCCAGCAGGCCTCGCGGGGGCGGGAGGGATAGTGAGCAGTTCTTC
J gene: TRBJ2-1
clone size: NA
D gene: TRBD2
V gene: TRBV6-6

CDR3 protein: CSVETDTQYF
CDR3 DNA: TGCAGCGTTGAAACCGATACGCAGTATTTT
J gene: TRBJ2-3
clone size: NA
D gene: NA
V gene: TRBV29-1

CDR3 protein: CATSGGKVDTQYF
CDR3 DNA: TGTGCCACCAGTGGCGGGAAGGTAGATACGCAGTATTTT
J gene: TRBJ2-3
clone size: NA
D gene: NA
V gene: TRBV19

CDR3 protein: CASSPNRGGWNQPQHF
CDR3 DNA: TGTGCCAGCTCACCAAACAGGGGAGGGTGGAATCAGCCCCAGCATTTT
J gene: TRBJ1-5
clone size: NA
D gene: TRBD1
V gene: TRBV18

CDR3 protein: CASSLFGSGANVLTF
CDR3 DNA: TGCGCCAGCAGCTTGTTTGGGTCCGGGGCCAACGTCCTGACTTTC
J gene: TRBJ2-6
clone size: NA
D gene: NA
V gene: TRBV5-1

CDR3 protein: CSALSGRANEQFF
CDR3 DNA: TGCAGCGCCCTTAGCGGGAGGGCCAATGAGCAGTTCTTC
J gene: TRBJ2-1
clone size: NA
D gene: TRBD2
V gene: TRBV29-1

CDR3 protein: CAGHLSSCYTF
CDR3 DNA: TGTGCCGGACACCTCTCTTCGTGCTACACCTTC
J gene: TRBJ1-2
clone size: NA
D gene: NA
V gene: TRBV7-6

CDR3 protein: CASSAGGATEAFF
CDR3 DNA: TGTGCCAGCTCAGCCGGAGGGGCCACTGAAGCTTTCTTT
J gene: TRBJ1-1
clone size: NA
D gene: NA
V gene: TRBV18

CDR3 protein: CASSLEEAGAFGEQFF
CDR3 DNA: TGTGCCAGCAGCTTAGAAGAAGCGGGAGCTTTCGGTGAGCAGTTCTTC
J gene: TRBJ2-1
clone size: NA
D gene: TRBD2
V gene: TRBV13

CDR3 protein: CASSQVFRDGHTEAFF
CDR3 DNA: TGCGCCAGCAGCCAAGTTTTCAGGGACGGCCACACTGAAGCTTTCTTT
J gene: TRBJ1-1
clone size: NA
D gene: NA
V gene: TRBV4-3

CDR3 protein: CSDRQVPTYEQYF
CDR3 DNA: TGCAGTGATCGACAGGTTCCCACCTACGAGCAGTACTTC
J gene: TRBJ2-7
clone size: NA
D gene: NA
V gene: TRBV20-1

CDR3 protein: CAWRPIGSGIIGELFF
CDR3 DNA: TGTGCCTGGAGACCCATTGGAAGCGGGATCATCGGGGAGCTGTTTTTT
J gene: TRBJ2-2
clone size: NA
D gene: TRBD2
V gene: TRBV30

CDR3 protein: CASSPTSGRATGELFF
CDR3 DNA: TGCGCCAGCAGCCCTACTAGCGGGAGGGCCACCGGGGAGCTGTTTTTT
J gene: TRBJ2-2
clone size: NA
D gene: TRBD2
V gene: TRBV5-1

CDR3 protein: CASSSTSGAPYEQYF
CDR3 DNA: TGTGCCAGCAGCTCGACTAGCGGGGCCCCCTACGAGCAGTACTTC
J gene: TRBJ2-7
clone size: NA
D gene: TRBD2
V gene: TRBV11-2

CDR3 protein: CASSPIGGGTEAFF
CDR3 DNA: TGTGCCAGCAGCCCTATCGGAGGCGGCACTGAAGCTTTCTTT
J gene: TRBJ1-1
clone size: NA
D gene: NA
V gene: TRBV9

CDR3 protein: CASRGTGGVYEQYF
CDR3 DNA: TGTGCCAGCAGGGGGACAGGGGGAGTCTACGAGCAGTACTTC
J gene: TRBJ2-7
clone size: NA
D gene: TRBD1
V gene: TRBV28

CDR3 protein: CSARVGSGGSNEQFF
CDR3 DNA: TGCAGTGCTAGAGTAGGGAGCGGGGGGAGTAATGAGCAGTTCTTC
J gene: TRBJ2-1
clone size: NA
D gene: TRBD2
V gene: TRBV20-1

CDR3 protein: CASSPTPTNEKLFF
CDR3 DNA: TGTGCCAGCTCACCGACACCAACTAATGAAAAACTGTTTTTT
J gene: TRBJ1-4
clone size: NA
D gene: NA
V gene: TRBV18

CDR3 protein: CATRLAGNTQYF
CDR3 DNA: TGTGCCACCAGACTAGCGGGGAATACGCAGTATTTT
J gene: TRBJ2-3
clone size: NA
D gene: TRBD2
V gene: TRBV6-1

CDR3 protein: CSVEGTGDDTQYF
CDR3 DNA: TGCAGCGTTGAAGGGACAGGGGACGATACGCAGTATTTT
J gene: TRBJ2-3
clone size: NA
D gene: TRBD1
V gene: TRBV29-1

CDR3 protein: CASSPWSSGNQPQHF
CDR3 DNA: TGTGCCAGCAGTCCCTGGTCCTCAGGCAATCAGCCCCAGCATTTT
J gene: TRBJ1-5
clone size: NA
D gene: NA
V gene: TRBV7-2

CDR3 protein: CASSLAQHGGYEQYF
CDR3 DNA: TGTGCCAGCAGCTTAGCGCAGCATGGGGGCTACGAGCAGTACTTC
J gene: TRBJ2-7
clone size: NA
D gene: NA
V gene: TRBV7-9